This T cell receptor (beta chain) comes out of a study of T cells in Graves' hyperthyroidism and ophthalmopathy. About the study: Peripheral blood sampling occurred at initial diagnosis, before any treatment.

Amplified regions were TCR beta CDR3 sequences from RNA transcripts. First-round RT-PCR of the TCR CDR3 relied on the HTBI primer set. MiXCR, applied by TCRdb to the multiplex PCR reads, yields one record per CDR3 protein. In the table there are some 550,000 distinct CDR3 sequences, roughly 20% of which are singletons. This CDR3 has 13 residues. V was cut by 2 bases and J by 10 bases, with 11 bases left in between. Looked up from germline, CDR1 is WNHNN and CDR2 is SYGVQD (reference sequence). This sequence originates from a young man with Graves' hyperthyroidism. The sample comprised blood. The rearrangement uses TRBV10-1 and TRBJ2-2; the D is unclear. CDR3 amino acids: CASSEDNPAELFF. DNA for the CDR3: TGCGCCAGCAGTGAGGACAACCCTGCGGAGCTGTTTTTT.